Detailed here is one T cell receptor beta chain. The data were produced by immunoSEQ multiplex PCR, yet TCRdb's version contains in-frame clones alone and is incomplete. The table lists tens of thousands of clones, roughly 90% of them singletons. The data are from a study of OX40 agonist ivuxolimab in advanced cancers. The CDR3 runs 13 residues. Germline V gene lookup returns CDR1 SGHKS and CDR2 YYEKEE (reference sequence). V was clipped by 2 bases and J by 4 bases, with 10 bases between them. This receptor was taken from an adult with an advanced solid tumor such as melanoma, head and neck, liver or kidney cancer. Sequencing used CD4+ or CD8+ T cells sorted from blood, obtained in a trial of the OX40 agonist ivuxolimab. The chain has TRBV5-5 and TRBJ2-7; D possibly corresponds to TRBD1 (5 bases). CDR3 sequence reads: CASSFRGGYEQYF. CDR3 DNA: TGTGCCAGCAGCTTTAGGGGCGGTTACGAGCAGTACTTC. Full variable domain (missing parts from reference TRBV5-5 and TRBJ2-7): DAGVTQSPTHLIKTRGQQVTLRCSPISGHKSVSWYQQVLGQGPQFIFQYYEKEERGRGNFPDRFSARQFPNYSSELNVNALLLGDSALYLCASSFRGGYEQYFGPGTRLTVT.